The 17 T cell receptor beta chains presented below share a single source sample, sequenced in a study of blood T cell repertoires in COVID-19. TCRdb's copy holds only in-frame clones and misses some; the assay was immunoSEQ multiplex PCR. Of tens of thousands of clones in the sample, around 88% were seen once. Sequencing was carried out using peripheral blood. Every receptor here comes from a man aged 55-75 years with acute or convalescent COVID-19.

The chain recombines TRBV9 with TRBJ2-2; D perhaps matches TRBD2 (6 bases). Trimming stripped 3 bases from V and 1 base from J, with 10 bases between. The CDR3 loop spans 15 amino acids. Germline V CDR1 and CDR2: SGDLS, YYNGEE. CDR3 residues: CASSATGLNTGELFF. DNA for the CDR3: TGTGCCAGCAGCGCCACGGGACTGAACACCGGGGAGCTGTTTTTT.

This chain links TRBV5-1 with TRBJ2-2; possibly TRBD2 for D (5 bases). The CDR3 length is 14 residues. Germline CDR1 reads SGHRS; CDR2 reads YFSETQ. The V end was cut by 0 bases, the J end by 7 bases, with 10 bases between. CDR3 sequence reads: CASSLGPGGGELFF. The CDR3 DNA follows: TGCGCCAGCAGCTTGGGTCCTGGAGGCGGGGAGCTGTTTTTT.

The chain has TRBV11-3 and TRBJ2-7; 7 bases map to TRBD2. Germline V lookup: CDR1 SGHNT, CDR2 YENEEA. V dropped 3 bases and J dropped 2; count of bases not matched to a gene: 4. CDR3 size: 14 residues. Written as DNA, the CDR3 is TGTGCCAGCAGCTTGAGGGAGGGCCCCTACGAGCAGTACTTC. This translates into CASSLREGPYEQYF.

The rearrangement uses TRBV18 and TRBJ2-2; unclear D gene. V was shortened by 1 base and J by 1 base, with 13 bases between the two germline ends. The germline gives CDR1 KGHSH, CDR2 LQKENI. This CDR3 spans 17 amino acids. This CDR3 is CASSPQVSAGNTGELFF. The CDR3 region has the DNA TGTGCCAGCTCACCACAGGTATCCGCAGGGAACACCGGGGAGCTGTTTTTT.

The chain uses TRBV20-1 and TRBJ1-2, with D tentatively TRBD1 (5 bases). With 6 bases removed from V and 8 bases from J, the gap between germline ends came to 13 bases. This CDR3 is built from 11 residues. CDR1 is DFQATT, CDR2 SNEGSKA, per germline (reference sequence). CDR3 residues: CSARTRGGYTF. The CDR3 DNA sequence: TGCAGTGCGCGCACCCGGGGGGGCTACACCTTC.

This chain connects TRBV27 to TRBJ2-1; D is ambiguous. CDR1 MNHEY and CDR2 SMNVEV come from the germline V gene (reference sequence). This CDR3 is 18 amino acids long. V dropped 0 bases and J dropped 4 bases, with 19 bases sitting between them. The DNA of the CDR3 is TGTGCCAGCAGTTTATCTCCCCCCGCGGAACAATATTACAATGAGCAGTTCTTC. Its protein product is CASSLSPPAEQYYNEQFF.

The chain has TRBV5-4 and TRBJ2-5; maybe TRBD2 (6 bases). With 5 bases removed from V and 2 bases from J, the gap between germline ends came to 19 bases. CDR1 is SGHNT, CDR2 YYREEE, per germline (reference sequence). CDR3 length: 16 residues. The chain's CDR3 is CASSLRGGNPQETQYF. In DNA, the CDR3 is TGTGCCAGCAGTCTGAGGGGCGGGAATCCGCAAGAGACCCAGTACTTC.

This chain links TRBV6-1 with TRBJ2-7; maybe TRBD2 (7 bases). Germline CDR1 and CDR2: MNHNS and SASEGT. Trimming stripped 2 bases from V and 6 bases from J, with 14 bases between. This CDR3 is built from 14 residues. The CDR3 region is CASSERGGGREQYF. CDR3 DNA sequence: TGTGCCAGCAGTGAACGGGGAGGGGGGCGCGAGCAGTACTTC.

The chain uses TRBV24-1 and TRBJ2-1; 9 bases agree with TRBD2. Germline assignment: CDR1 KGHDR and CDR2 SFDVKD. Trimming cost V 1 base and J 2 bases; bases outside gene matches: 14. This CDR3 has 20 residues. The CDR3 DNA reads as TGTGCCACCAGTGATTTCCCCGGGGTAGCGGGAGAGGGAACCTACAATGAGCAGTTCTTC. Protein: CATSDFPGVAGEGTYNEQFF.

CDR3 nucleotides: TGTGCCAGCAGTTATTGTTCGCGGGAGGGCCGTTTTCATGAGCAGTTCTTC. Translated, it gives CASSYCSREGRFHEQFF. The chain carries TRBV6-8 and TRBJ2-1; 9 bases match TRBD2. The germline gives CDR1 MNHGY, CDR2 SAAAGT. The CDR3 spans 17 residues. The V and J ends lost 3 bases and 8 bases, in that order; junction bases with no gene match: 14.

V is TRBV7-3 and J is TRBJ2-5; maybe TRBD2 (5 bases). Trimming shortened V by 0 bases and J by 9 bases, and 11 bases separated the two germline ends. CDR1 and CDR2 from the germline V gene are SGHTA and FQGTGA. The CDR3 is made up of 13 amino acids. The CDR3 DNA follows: TGTGCCAGCAGCTTAACGTCGGGAAAGGCCCAGTACTTC. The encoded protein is CASSLTSGKAQYF.

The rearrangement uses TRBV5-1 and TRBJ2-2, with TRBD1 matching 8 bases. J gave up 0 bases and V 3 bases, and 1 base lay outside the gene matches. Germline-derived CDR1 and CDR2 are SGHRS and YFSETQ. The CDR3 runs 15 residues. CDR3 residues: CASSSTGANTGELFF. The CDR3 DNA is TGCGCCAGCAGCTCGACAGGGGCGAACACCGGGGAGCTGTTTTTT.

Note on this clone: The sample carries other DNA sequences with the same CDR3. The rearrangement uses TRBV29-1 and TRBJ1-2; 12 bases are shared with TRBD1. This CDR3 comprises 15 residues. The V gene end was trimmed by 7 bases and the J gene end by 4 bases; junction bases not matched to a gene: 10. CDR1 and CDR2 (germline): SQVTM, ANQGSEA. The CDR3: CSGGGQGADGYGYTF. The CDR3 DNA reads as TGCAGCGGGGGGGGACAGGGGGCGGACGGCTATGGCTACACCTTC.

CDR3 sequence: CASSGGTSTAGELFF. The CDR3 bases are TGTGCCAGCAGCGGCGGGACTAGCACAGCCGGGGAGCTGTTTTTT. The chain combines TRBV3-1 (or the pseudogene TRBV3-2) with TRBJ2-2; TRBD2 agrees at 9 bases. The CDR3 has 15 residues. Germline assignment: CDR1 LGHDT and CDR2 YNNKEL (reference sequence). V lost 5 bases and J lost 6; bases outside the gene matches: 7.

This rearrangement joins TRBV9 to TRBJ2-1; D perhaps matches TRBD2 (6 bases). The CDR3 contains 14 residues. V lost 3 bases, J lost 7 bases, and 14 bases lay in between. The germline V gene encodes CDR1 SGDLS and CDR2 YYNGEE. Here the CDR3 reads CASSAGGLGNEQFF. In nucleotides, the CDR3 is TGTGCCAGCAGCGCAGGAGGGTTGGGGAATGAGCAGTTCTTC.

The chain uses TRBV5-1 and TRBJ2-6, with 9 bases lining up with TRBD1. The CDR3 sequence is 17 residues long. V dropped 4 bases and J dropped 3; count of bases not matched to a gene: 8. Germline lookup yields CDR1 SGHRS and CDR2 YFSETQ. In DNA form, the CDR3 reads TGCGCCAGCAGCGAGGGACAGGGATTGTATGGGGCCAACGTCCTGACTTTC. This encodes CASSEGQGLYGANVLTF.

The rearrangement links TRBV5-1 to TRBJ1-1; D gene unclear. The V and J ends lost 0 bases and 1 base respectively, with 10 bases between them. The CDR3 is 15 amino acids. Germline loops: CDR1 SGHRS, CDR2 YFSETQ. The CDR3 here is CASSLVGRTNTEAFF. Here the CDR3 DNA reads TGCGCCAGCAGCTTGGTGGGGAGGACGAACACTGAAGCTTTCTTT.